This note documents a single TCR beta chain sequence. Its target antigen remains unknown. No base-level quality is on record; no much larger clone is a single base apart. TCRbeta CDR3 regions were amplified from genomic DNA by means of the immunoSEQ Assay, a bias-controlled multiplex PCR. Regarding the original processing steps: Within the assay, amplification of reference gene primers was used to estimate how many nucleated cells each sample contained. Sequence reads were collapsed and filtered to measure the absolute abundance of every unique TCRbeta CDR3 rearrangement. For each sample, productive Simpson clonality was calculated by taking the square root of Simpson's diversity index across productive rearrangements. As stored in TCRdb, this immuneACCESS dataset retains in-frame rearrangements with V and J assigned. A fraction of the clones does not appear; measured against another copy, unresolved V genes explain less than half of the discrepancy, and the remainder lacks a known reason. That table is the source of V, J and clone size, and D and trimming were worked out from the DNA. The sample has about 220,000 clones on record, approximately 83% of them singletons. The top ten clones comprise 2% to 3% of the sample.

The data belong to a study of blood T cell repertoires in COVID-19 (dated by TCRdb to the early 2020s). For the study in its entirety: Samples from collaborators originated in the United States, Italy and Spain and spanned both the acute and convalescent phases of COVID-19. The material from the prospective study consisted of cDNA or gDNA derived from T cells, B-cell-depleted T cells, or PBMCs. The samples were drawn from two sources: the first 160 participants of the ongoing ImmuneRACE study, and 1,000 to 1,500 subjects contributed by 6 global collaborators. The dataset comprised deeply sampled blood TCRbeta repertoires from subjects exposed to, actively infected with, or recovered from COVID-19. Where available, HLA class I and class II types were obtained from metadata supplied by the sample provider rather than from assay-based typing. A freely available public database, intended as a resource for researchers studying the immune response to SARS-CoV-2, is where the repertoires were released. Nearly every sample came with metadata listing a de-identified subject ID, COVID-19 status, age in years and sex. Paper-wide results and their limitations: The amount of clinical and demographic metadata varied by source and participant and was provided uncurated.

Whole blood was collected in K2EDTA tubes by collaborating institutions according to the institutions' own protocols. For TCRbeta analysis, collaborator samples were shipped as frozen whole blood, as isolated PBMCs, or as DNA extracted from either sample type. For this chain, trimming is 6 bases at the V end and 0 bases at the J end, and the number of junction bases without a gene match is 9. Taken from cysteine to phenylalanine, the CDR3 has 17 residues. Kept here is only the CDR3 DNA, which spans 51 bases and is read in frame from base 1. According to the germline V gene, CDR1 reads KGHDR and CDR2 reads SFDVKD.

The material sequenced was peripheral blood. The source of this sequence is a woman between 40 and 55 years old with active or convalescent COVID-19. The chain is encoded by TRBV24-1 joined to TRBJ2-2, and TRBD1 matches 7 of the central bases. The nucleotide sequence reads as follows: TGTGCCACCAGTTCCGGGACAGCCAAGGCGAACACCGGGGAGCTGTTTTTT. It specifies CATSSGTAKANTGELFF.